These 6 T cell receptor beta chains originate from one sample sequenced in a study of T cells after yellow fever vaccination (dated by TCRdb to about 2019). The label giving this sample's treatment or condition can be read as: live attenuated yellow fever vaccine strain. Libraries were built with 5' RACE. Data came from an Illumina HiSeq 2500. The raw public reads went through TCRdb reprocessing: fastp at Q25, MiXCR clone calling, in-frame beta chains kept. Rows are combined by CDR3 protein, so each entry shows the most common genes and DNA. The sample table holds about 230,000 distinct CDR3 sequences, of which roughly 6.2% were seen once. Clones ranked in the top ten supply approximately 0.99% of the sample. Sequencing used CD4+ T cells sorted from PBMCs, obtained on the day of the yellow fever booster vaccination. The source is a man aged 25-45 years who received the YFV17D yellow fever vaccine.

This clonotype was seen ten or more times. The chain links TRBV19 to TRBJ2-1; TRBD1 or TRBD2 may be the D gene (7 bases each). CDR1 and CDR2 (germline): LNHDA, SQIVND (reference sequence). The CDR3 totals 13 residues. V gave up 7 bases and J gave up 10 bases, with 17 bases separating them. The CDR3 DNA reads TGTGCCAGTAAGGACAGGTCCGGGGGGGAGCAGTTCTTC. Residues: CASKDRSGGEQFF.

This clonotype was recorded a few times. The V and J genes are TRBV4-2 and TRBJ2-1; D perhaps matches TRBD2 (6 bases). The V and J ends lost 0 bases and 9 bases respectively, with 18 bases between them. Germline V lookup: CDR1 LGHNA, CDR2 YNFKEQ. The CDR3 extends over 16 amino acids. The CDR3 loop reads CASSQDSGDLRGEQFF. CDR3 DNA: TGTGCCAGCAGCCAAGATTCGGGGGACTTACGGGGTGAGCAGTTCTTC.

This clonotype was counted many times. The V call is TRBV15, the J call TRBJ2-5; the match to TRBD2 covers 9 bases. The V gene end was trimmed by 1 base and the J gene end by 5 bases; junction bases not matched to a gene: 5. In germline, CDR1 is LNHNV, CDR2 YYDKDF (reference sequence). This CDR3 is 15 amino acids long. CDR3 loop: CATSRGATSGETQYF. CDR3 sequence (DNA): TGTGCCACCAGCAGAGGGGCCACTAGCGGGGAGACCCAGTACTTC.

This rearrangement joins TRBV20-1 to TRBJ2-1; 7 positions agree with TRBD2. The CDR3 spans 13 residues. V shed 6 bases and J 0 bases; nucleotides not matched to a gene: 2. The germline CDR1 and CDR2 sequences are DFQATT and SNEGSKA (reference sequence). CDR3 sequence (DNA): TGCAGTGCCGGGGGGAGCTCCTACAATGAGCAGTTCTTC. Translated: CSAGGSSYNEQFF.

At least ten counts were recorded for this clonotype. This chain connects TRBV5-6 to TRBJ2-7, with a weak D call TRBD1 (5 bases). CDR3 size: 14 residues. Germline CDR1 SGHDT, CDR2 YYEEEE. Trimming cost V 3 bases and J 5 bases, with 15 bases left between them. The DNA of the CDR3 is TGTGCCAGCAGCTCCGACAGACCATCCGACGAGCAGTACTTC. Protein sequence: CASSSDRPSDEQYF.

This clonotype was counted only a few times. This sequence joins TRBV6-2 or TRBV6-3 and TRBJ2-4; D ambiguous. Germline V gene sequence: CDR1 MNHEY, CDR2 SVGEGT. CDR3 length equals 14 residues. Trimming shortened V by 3 bases and J by 1 base, and 7 bases separated the two germline ends. The CDR3 loop is CASSYSGAKNIQYF. The DNA for the CDR3 is TGTGCCAGCAGTTATTCCGGGGCCAAAAACATTCAGTACTTC.